A selection of T cell receptor beta chains follows, all from one sample in a study of beta chain features in type 1 diabetes. Assay used: immunoSEQ multiplex PCR; TCRdb lists only in-frame clones, some missing. The sample lists roughly 260,000 clones; approximately 10% were seen once. Sequenced sample: naive CD4+ T cells from blood. These TCRs come from a man aged 30 to 45 with type 1 diabetes. The CDR3 runs from the conserved cysteine through the conserved F or W. A D gene is named only where the DNA matches it firmly. A row's size may be missing; if present it is once, few, many or a size class.

>NA|TRBJ2-5|NA|TRBV5-1
TGCGCCAGCAGCTCTCCGGGACAAGAGACCCAGTACTTC
CASSSPGQETQYF
>TRBD2|TRBJ2-7|few|TRBV28
TGTGCCAGCACCCTCACTAGCGGGGAGACCTACGAGCAGTACTTC
CASTLTSGETYEQYF
>TRBD1|TRBJ1-2|NA|TRBV5-1
TGCGCCAGCAGCTTTACAGGGGGCGGCTACACCTTC
CASSFTGGGYTF
>NA|TRBJ2-1|few|TRBV4-1
TGCGCCAGCAGCCAAGTCGGGGAGCAGTTCTTC
CASSQVGEQFF
>TRBD1|TRBJ2-3|NA|TRBV5-1
TGCGCCAGCAGCTTCACAGGGGTCCCTGGCACAGATACGCAGTATTTT
CASSFTGVPGTDTQYF
>TRBD1|TRBJ1-2|NA|TRBV19
TGTGCCAGCGTACGGGACAGCTCTAACTATGGCTACACCTTC
CASVRDSSNYGYTF
>NA|TRBJ1-1|NA|TRBV29-1
TGCAGCGTCGCACCGGGACATAACACTGAAGCTTTCTTT
CSVAPGHNTEAFF
>NA|TRBJ2-7|few|TRBV28
TGTGCCAGCAGTTCCGCGGGCGAAAGGAAGTACTTC
CASSSAGERKYF
>NA|TRBJ2-1|few|TRBV9
TGTGCCAGCAGCCCCGAGAGAATCCGGAGCTCGGCGAGTGAGCAGTTCTTC
CASSPERIRSSASEQFF
>NA|TRBJ1-5|NA|TRBV12-5
TGTGCTAGTGGTTTGGTACTAGGTCAGGGGAGTCAGCCCCAGCATTTT
CASGLVLGQGSQPQHF
>TRBD1|TRBJ1-1|few|TRBV29-1
TGCAGCGGCTCCGGGACAGCTCTTCACACTGAAGCTTTCTTT
CSGSGTALHTEAFF
>NA|TRBJ2-1|few|TRBV11-3
TGTGCCAGCAGCCGGGGGGCGGACAATGAGCAGTTCTTC
CASSRGADNEQFF
>NA|TRBJ2-6|NA|TRBV30
TGTGCCTGGACCCCGTCCGCAGGGTTGAGCTCTGGGGCCAACGTCCTGACTTTC
CAWTPSAGLSSGANVLTF
>NA|TRBJ1-5|few|TRBV7-9
TGTGCCAGCAGCCTGCGTGACTATCAGCCCCAGCATTTT
CASSLRDYQPQHF
>TRBD1|TRBJ1-3|few|TRBV4-3
TGCGCCAGCAGCCAAGAATATGGACAGGGACCCACCATATATTTT
CASSQEYGQGPTIYF
>NA|TRBJ1-5|few|TRBV5-6
TGTGCCAGCAGCGCGACAGGTGGCAATCAGCCCCAGCATTTT
CASSATGGNQPQHF
>NA|TRBJ1-6|NA|TRBV4-3
TGCGCCAGCAGCCAAGAGGGGATAAGGGGAGGTGGTTCACCCCTCCACTTT
CASSQEGIRGGGSPLHF
>TRBD1|TRBJ1-2|NA|TRBV6-5
TGTGCCAGCAGTAAGGGACAGGGCACAAACTATGGCTACACCTTC
CASSKGQGTNYGYTF
>NA|TRBJ1-5|NA|TRBV4-3
TGCGCCAGCAGCCAAGACTACTTATGGGGGGGCAATCAGCCCCAGCATTTT
CASSQDYLWGGNQPQHF
>NA|TRBJ2-7|NA|TRBV2
TGTGCCAGCAGTGAACTCCAGGAGCAGTACTTC
CASSELQEQYF
>NA|TRBJ1-5|few|TRBV18
TGTGCCAGCTCACCATCCCCAGGGGGCAATCAGCCCCAGCATTTT
CASSPSPGGNQPQHF
>TRBD1|TRBJ2-7|NA|TRBV7-9
TGTGCCAGCAGCAAGGGGGCAGGGGGCTACGAGCAGTACTTC
CASSKGAGGYEQYF
>TRBD2|TRBJ2-3|NA|TRBV9
TGTGCCAGCAGCGTAGGAGCGGGGGGGAACACAGATACGCAGTATTTT
CASSVGAGGNTDTQYF
>TRBD1|TRBJ2-4|NA|TRBV18
TGTGCCAGCTCACGTACCGGGACAGGGAAAAACATTCAGTACTTC
CASSRTGTGKNIQYF
>NA|TRBJ1-5|NA|TRBV19
TGTGCCAGTAGTCCGCGGGACGGATCCTTTAGCAATCAGCCCCAGCATTTT
CASSPRDGSFSNQPQHF
>NA|TRBJ2-2|NA|TRBV5-4
TGTGCCAGCAGTTTGCCGGGACTGAACACCGGGGAGCTGTTTTTT
CASSLPGLNTGELFF
>TRBD1|TRBJ2-1|NA|TRBV13
TGTGCCAGCAGCGCCGACAGGGGCCCCTACAATGAGCAGTTCTTC
CASSADRGPYNEQFF
>TRBD1|TRBJ2-5|few|TRBV14
TGTGCCAGCAGCCAAATAACAGGACAGGGGCTCGAGACCCAGTACTTC
CASSQITGQGLETQYF
>TRBD2|TRBJ2-5|few|TRBV15
TGTGCCACCAGCAGAGTAGTCCGAGGGGCGGGGGAAGAGACCCAGTACTTC
CATSRVVRGAGEETQYF
>NA|TRBJ2-7|NA|TRBV28
TGTGCCAGCAGTTCGCGGCAGGGATACGAGCAGTACTTC
CASSSRQGYEQYF
>TRBD1|TRBJ1-3|NA|TRBV6-5
TGTGCCACCCAGGACAGGTCCTCTGGAAACACCATATATTTT
CATQDRSSGNTIYF
>NA|TRBJ1-2|few|TRBV7-2
TGTGCCAGCAGCTCAACAGGGCGCGGCGGCTACACCTTC
CASSSTGRGGYTF
>NA|TRBJ2-5|few|TRBV7-2
TGTGCCAGCAGCCCAGGGAACGAAGAGACCCAGTACTTC
CASSPGNEETQYF
>TRBD2|TRBJ2-3|NA|TRBV7-9
TGTGCCAGCAGCTTTAGCGGGGGGGGCACAGATACGCAGTATTTT
CASSFSGGGTDTQYF
>NA|TRBJ2-7|few|TRBV7-9
TGTGCCAGCAGCCTCTCCTACGAGCAGTACTTC
CASSLSYEQYF
>NA|TRBJ2-5|NA|TRBV5-1
TGCGCCAGCAGCGCCGGACTAACCCAAGGGGAGACCCAGTACTTC
CASSAGLTQGETQYF
>NA|TRBJ1-5|few|TRBV28
TGTGCCAGCAGTTTCCCAGGAAATCAGCCCCAGCATTTT
CASSFPGNQPQHF
>NA|TRBJ2-6|NA|TRBV9
TGTGCCAGCAGCTTACAGGGCTCTGGGGCCAACGTCCTGACTTTC
CASSLQGSGANVLTF
>TRBD2|TRBJ2-5|few|TRBV5-4
TGTGCCAGCAGCTTGGCCGAGACTAGCGGAGAGACCCAGTACTTC
CASSLAETSGETQYF
>TRBD2|TRBJ2-7|few|TRBV2
TGTGCCAGCAGTGCGGAGCGGGGGGTTCTCTACGAGCAGTACTTC
CASSAERGVLYEQYF
>NA|TRBJ2-7|NA|TRBV6-5
TGTGCCAGCAGTTTGGGGGGTTCTGGCTACGAGCAGTACTTC
CASSLGGSGYEQYF
>TRBD1|TRBJ2-5|few|TRBV7-2
TGTGCCAACAGCTCTCGGGACAGGCGGAGCGCCCAGTACTTC
CANSSRDRRSAQYF
>TRBD2|TRBJ2-1|NA|TRBV5-1
TGCGCCAGCAGCCTCCCCACTAGCGGGCTGTCCTACAATGAGCAGTTCTTC
CASSLPTSGLSYNEQFF
>NA|TRBJ2-7|few|TRBV28
TGTGCCAGCACCTCCTTGGGTTGGAGGAACGAGCAGTACTTC
CASTSLGWRNEQYF
>NA|TRBJ2-3|few|TRBV2
TGTGCCAGCAGATATTCGCCGGGGACAGATACGCAGTATTTT
CASRYSPGTDTQYF
>TRBD2|TRBJ2-1|few|TRBV7-8
TGTGCCAGCAGCAAGACAGGACTAGCGCGTTCCTACAATGAGCAGTTCTTC
CASSKTGLARSYNEQFF
>NA|TRBJ2-3|NA|TRBV19
TGTGCCAGTAGCCCAGGATCAGATACGCAGTATTTT
CASSPGSDTQYF
>NA|TRBJ1-5|few|TRBV5-1
TGCGCCAGCAGCTTCGCCGGGAGGGATCAGCCCCAGCATTTT
CASSFAGRDQPQHF
>NA|TRBJ2-3|NA|TRBV5-6
TGTGCCAGCAGCTTGCTGCAACAGGCTATGGATACGCAGTATTTT
CASSLLQQAMDTQYF
>TRBD2|TRBJ2-1|NA|TRBV5-1
TGCGCCAGCAGCTTGCTAGCGGGGTCCTACAATGAGCAGTTCTTC
CASSLLAGSYNEQFF
>NA|TRBJ1-5|NA|TRBV2
TGTGCCAGCAGCGACGAGGGTCAGCCCCAGCATTTT
CASSDEGQPQHF
>TRBD2|TRBJ2-5|NA|TRBV4-3
TGCGCCAGCAGCCAAGAGGGAAGCGGGGGTGGGGAGACCCAGTACTTC
CASSQEGSGGGETQYF
>TRBD2|TRBJ2-5|NA|TRBV5-8
TGTGCCAGCAGCTTTTCACTAGCGGGGGTCGAGACCCAGTACTTC
CASSFSLAGVETQYF
>TRBD2|TRBJ2-3|few|TRBV5-1
TGCGCCAGCAACCTAGGGACTAGCGGACGCACAGATACGCAGTATTTT
CASNLGTSGRTDTQYF
>TRBD2|TRBJ2-2|NA|TRBV9
TGTGCCAGCAGCGTAGCATCAGCGGGGGGACGGACCGGGGAGCTGTTTTTT
CASSVASAGGRTGELFF
>NA|TRBJ2-4|NA|TRBV6-5
TGTGCCAGCAGGGGGGGTGGGGACATTCAGTACTTC
CASRGGGDIQYF
>NA|TRBJ2-1|NA|TRBV15
TGTGCCACCAGCAGTGCGATAGGGCGGGGATCGAATGAGCAGTTCTTC
CATSSAIGRGSNEQFF
>NA|TRBJ1-5|NA|TRBV4-1
TGCGCCAGCAGCCAAGTTTACAGGGTAGGGCCCCAGCATTTT
CASSQVYRVGPQHF
>TRBD2|TRBJ2-2|NA|TRBV4-3
TGCGCCAGCTCCCCCGCGGGGGCCGGGGAGCTGTTTTTT
CASSPAGAGELFF
>NA|TRBJ2-5|NA|TRBV7-9
TGTGCCAGCAGCTTAGGGGATTACTGGGAGGAGACCCAGTACTTC
CASSLGDYWEETQYF